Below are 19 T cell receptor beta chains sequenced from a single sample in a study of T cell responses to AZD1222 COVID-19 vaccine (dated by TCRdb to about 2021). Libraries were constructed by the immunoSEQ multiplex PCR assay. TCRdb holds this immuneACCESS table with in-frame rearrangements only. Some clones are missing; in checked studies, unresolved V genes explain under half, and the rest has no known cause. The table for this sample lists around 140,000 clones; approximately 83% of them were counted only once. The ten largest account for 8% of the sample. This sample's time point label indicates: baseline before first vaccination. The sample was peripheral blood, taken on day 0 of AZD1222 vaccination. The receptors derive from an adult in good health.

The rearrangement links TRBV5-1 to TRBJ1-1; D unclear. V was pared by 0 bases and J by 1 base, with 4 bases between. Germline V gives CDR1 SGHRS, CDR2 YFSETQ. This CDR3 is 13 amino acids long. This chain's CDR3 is CASSLEGNTEAFF. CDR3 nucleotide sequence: TGCGCCAGCAGCTTGGAAGGGAACACTGAAGCTTTCTTT.

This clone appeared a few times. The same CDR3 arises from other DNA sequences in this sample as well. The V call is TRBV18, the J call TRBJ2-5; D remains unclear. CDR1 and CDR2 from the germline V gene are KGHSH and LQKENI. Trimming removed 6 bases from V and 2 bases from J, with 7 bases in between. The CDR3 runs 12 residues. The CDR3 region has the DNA TGTGCCAGCTCCGGGCAGCAAGAGACCCAGTACTTC. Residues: CASSGQQETQYF.

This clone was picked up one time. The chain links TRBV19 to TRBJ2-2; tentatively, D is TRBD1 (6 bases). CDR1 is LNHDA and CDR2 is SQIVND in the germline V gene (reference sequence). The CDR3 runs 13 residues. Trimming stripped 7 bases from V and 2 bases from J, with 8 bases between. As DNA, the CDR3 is TGTGCCAGTAAAGGGGGTAACACCGGGGAGCTGTTTTTT. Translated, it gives CASKGGNTGELFF.

CDR3 region: CASSWGTEGETQYF. CDR3 in DNA: TGTGCCAGCAGCTGGGGGACCGAGGGAGAGACCCAGTACTTC. The chain recombines TRBV5-4 with TRBJ2-5, with D tentatively TRBD1 or TRBD2 (5 bases each). The CDR3 sequence is 14 residues long. Trimming took off 3 bases at V and 4 bases at J, with 13 bases between the two ends. Looked up from germline, CDR1 is SGHNT and CDR2 is YYREEE (reference sequence).

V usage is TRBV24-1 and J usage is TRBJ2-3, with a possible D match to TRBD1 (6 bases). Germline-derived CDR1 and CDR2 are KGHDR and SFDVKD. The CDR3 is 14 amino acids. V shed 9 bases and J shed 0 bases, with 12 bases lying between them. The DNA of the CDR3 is TGTGCCACCTCGGACAGCTCTAGCACAGATACGCAGTATTTT. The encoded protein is CATSDSSSTDTQYF.

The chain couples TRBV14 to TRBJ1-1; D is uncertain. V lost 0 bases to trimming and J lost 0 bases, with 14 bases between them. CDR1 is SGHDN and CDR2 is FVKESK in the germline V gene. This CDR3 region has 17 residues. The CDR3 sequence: CASSQDGLGWVNTEAFF. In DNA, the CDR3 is TGTGCCAGCAGCCAAGATGGCCTTGGTTGGGTGAACACTGAAGCTTTCTTT.

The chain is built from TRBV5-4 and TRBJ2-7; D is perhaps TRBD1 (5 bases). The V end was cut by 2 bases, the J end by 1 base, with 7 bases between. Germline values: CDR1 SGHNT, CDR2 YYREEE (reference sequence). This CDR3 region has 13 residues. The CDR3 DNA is TGTGCCAGCAGCTTTCAGGGTTCCTACGAGCAGTACTTC. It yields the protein CASSFQGSYEQYF.

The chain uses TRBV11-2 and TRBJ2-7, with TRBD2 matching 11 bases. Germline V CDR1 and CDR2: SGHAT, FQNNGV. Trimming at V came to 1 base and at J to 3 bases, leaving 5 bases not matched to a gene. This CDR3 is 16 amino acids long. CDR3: CASSLGGLAGYYEQYF. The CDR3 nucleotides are TGTGCCAGCAGCTTAGGAGGACTAGCGGGCTACTACGAGCAGTACTTC. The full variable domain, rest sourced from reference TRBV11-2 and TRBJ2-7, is EAGVAQSPRYKIIEKRQSVAFWCNPISGHATLYWYQQILGQGPKLLIQFQNNGVVDDSQLPKDRFSAERLKGVDSTLKIQPAKLEDSAVYLCASSLGGLAGYYEQYFGPGTRLTVT.

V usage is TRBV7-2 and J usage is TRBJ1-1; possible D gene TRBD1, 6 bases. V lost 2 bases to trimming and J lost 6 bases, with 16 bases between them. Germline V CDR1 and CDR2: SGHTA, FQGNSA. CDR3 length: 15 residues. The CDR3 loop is CASSLLSGEGAEAFF. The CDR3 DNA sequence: TGTGCCAGCAGCTTATTATCAGGGGAAGGGGCTGAAGCTTTCTTT. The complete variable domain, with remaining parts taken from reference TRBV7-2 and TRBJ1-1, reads GAGVSQSPSNKVTEKGKDVELRCDPISGHTALYWYRQSLGQGLEFLIYFQGNSAPDKSGLPSDRFSAERTGGSVSTLTIQRTQQEDSAVYLCASSLLSGEGAEAFFGQGTRLTVV.

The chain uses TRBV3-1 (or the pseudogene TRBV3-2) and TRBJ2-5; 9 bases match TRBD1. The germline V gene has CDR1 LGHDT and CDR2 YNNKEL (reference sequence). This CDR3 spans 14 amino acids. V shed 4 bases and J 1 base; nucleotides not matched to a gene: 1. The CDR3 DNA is TGTGCCAGCAGCCGACAGGGGGGCCAAGAGACCCAGTACTTC. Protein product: CASSRQGGQETQYF.

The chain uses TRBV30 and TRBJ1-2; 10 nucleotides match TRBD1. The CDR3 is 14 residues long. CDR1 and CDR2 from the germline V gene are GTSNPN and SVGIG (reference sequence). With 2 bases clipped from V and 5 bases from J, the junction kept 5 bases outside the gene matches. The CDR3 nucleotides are TGTGCCTGGAGTCAGACAGGGGGCCAGTATGGCTACACCTTC. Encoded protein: CAWSQTGGQYGYTF.

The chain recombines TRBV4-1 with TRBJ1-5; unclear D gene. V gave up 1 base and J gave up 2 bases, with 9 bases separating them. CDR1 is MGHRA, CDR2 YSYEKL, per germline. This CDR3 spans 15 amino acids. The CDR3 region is CASSQVGEGNQPQHF. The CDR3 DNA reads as TGCGCCAGCAGCCAAGTTGGCGAGGGCAATCAGCCCCAGCATTTT.

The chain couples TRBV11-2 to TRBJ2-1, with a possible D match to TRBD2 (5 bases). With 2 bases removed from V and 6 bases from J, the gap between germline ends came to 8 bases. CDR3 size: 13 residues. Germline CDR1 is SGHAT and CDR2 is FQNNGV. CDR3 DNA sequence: TGTGCCAGCAGCTTAAACAGCGGCAATGAGCAGTTCTTC. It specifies CASSLNSGNEQFF.

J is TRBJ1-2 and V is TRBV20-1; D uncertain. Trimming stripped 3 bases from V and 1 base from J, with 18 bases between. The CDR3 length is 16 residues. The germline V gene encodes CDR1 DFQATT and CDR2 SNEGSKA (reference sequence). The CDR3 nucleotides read TGCAGTGCTAGTGGAACAGCCGGACCCTTTAACTATGGCTACACCTTC. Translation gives CSASGTAGPFNYGYTF.

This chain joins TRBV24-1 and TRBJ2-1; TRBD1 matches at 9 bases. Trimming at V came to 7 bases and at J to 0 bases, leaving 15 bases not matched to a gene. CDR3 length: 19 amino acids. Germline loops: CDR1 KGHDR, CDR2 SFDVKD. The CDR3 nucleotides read TGTGCCACCAGCCATCCTTCAACGGGACAGGGAAGCTCCTACAATGAGCAGTTCTTC. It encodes CATSHPSTGQGSSYNEQFF.

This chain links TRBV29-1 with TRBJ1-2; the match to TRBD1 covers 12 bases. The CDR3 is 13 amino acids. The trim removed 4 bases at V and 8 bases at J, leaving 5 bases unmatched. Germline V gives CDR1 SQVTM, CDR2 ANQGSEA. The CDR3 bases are TGCAGCGTTGGGGACAGGGGGCTTAAAGGCTACACCTTC. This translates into CSVGDRGLKGYTF.

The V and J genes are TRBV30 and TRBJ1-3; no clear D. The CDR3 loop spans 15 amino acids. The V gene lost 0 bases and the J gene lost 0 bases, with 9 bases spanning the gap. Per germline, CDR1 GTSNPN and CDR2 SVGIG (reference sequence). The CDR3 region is CAWSVGRSSGNTIYF. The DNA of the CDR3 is TGTGCCTGGAGTGTCGGCAGAAGCTCTGGAAACACCATATATTTT.

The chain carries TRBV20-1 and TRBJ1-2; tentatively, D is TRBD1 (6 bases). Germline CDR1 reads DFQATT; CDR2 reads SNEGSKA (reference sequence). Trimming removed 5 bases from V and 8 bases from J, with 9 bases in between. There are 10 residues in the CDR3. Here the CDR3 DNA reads TGCAGTGCTGGACAGTTGGGCTACACCTTC. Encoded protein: CSAGQLGYTF.

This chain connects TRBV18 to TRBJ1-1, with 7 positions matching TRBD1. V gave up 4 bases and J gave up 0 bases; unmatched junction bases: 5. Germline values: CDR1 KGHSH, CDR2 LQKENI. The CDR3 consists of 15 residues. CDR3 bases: TGTGCCAGCTCACTCACAGGGGAGATGAACACTGAAGCTTTCTTT. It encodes CASSLTGEMNTEAFF.